This T cell receptor beta chain was sequenced in a study of cytomegalovirus exposure and HLA in healthy donors. This CDR3 has 14 residues. In germline, CDR1 is MNHEY, CDR2 SMNVEV (reference sequence). The PCR employed 60 Vbeta primers together with 13 Jbeta primers. The assay was immunoSEQ multiplex PCR, and TCRdb's table has in-frame clones only and misses some. The data contain about 120,000 clones, over 60% of them seen just once; the ten biggest clones take up 10% to 15%. Study-level results: Sequencing likely caused a cluster of highly shared sequence variants. An Asian-associated ancestry cluster reportedly showed fewer N-insertions than the roughly 670-donor mean in a later analysis.

Comment on this clone: Antigen unknown.

The chain has TRBV27 and TRBJ2-5; TRBD1 aligns across 9 bases. The DNA end lines up better with TRBJ2-7; the J call may be wrong. The origin of this receptor is a man under 40 in good health and CMV-seropositive. The sequenced sample was PBMCs. DNA for the CDR3: TGTGCCAGCAGTTTCTCGGGACAGGGTGACGAGCAGTACTTC. Translation gives CASSFSGQGDEQYF.